These 6 T cell receptor beta chains came from one sample sequenced in a study of T cells expressing NK-cell markers (dated by TCRdb to the early 2020s). The library was built by means of 5' RACE. Reads for this sample came from an Illumina HiSeq 2000. TCRdb reprocessed the raw reads; every CDR3 protein sequence is a single record, and DNA is not supplied. This sample's table contains about 260,000 distinct CDR3 sequences. More than 3.5% of the sample belongs to the ten largest clones. Source material: blood T cells: a sorted CD56 or NKG2C T cell subset, CD4+ or CD8+ T cells, or bulk PBMC T cells (not recorded which). The receptors stem from a woman between 18 and 70 years old in good health.

The rearrangement joins TRBV7-8 to TRBJ2-3. Germline V CDR1 and CDR2: SGHVS, FQNEAQ. The CDR3 has 14 residues. This CDR3 reads CASSFSETTDTQYF.

The chain combines TRBV12-3 or TRBV12-4 with TRBJ2-5; the D call of TRBD1 rests on TCRdb alone, since no DNA is present to check it. This CDR3 has 15 residues. The CDR3 spells CASIWTGLERETQYF.

The gene calls are TRBV5-4 and TRBJ2-3; TCRdb's D call of TRBD2 is untestable without DNA. Germline V gives CDR1 SGHNT, CDR2 YYREEE (reference sequence). The CDR3 is 15 residues long. The CDR3 region is CASTPTSGWADTQYF.

This chain connects TRBV6-2 or TRBV6-3 to TRBJ1-1; TCRdb names TRBD1, which stays unverified in the absence of DNA. Germline CDR1 is MNHEY and CDR2 is SVGEGT. This CDR3 region has 15 residues. This CDR3 reads CASSPSGQKNTEAFF.

The rearrangement uses TRBV5-1 and TRBJ2-3; the D call of TRBD2 rests on TCRdb alone, since no DNA is present to check it. Looked up from germline, CDR1 is SGHRS and CDR2 is YFSETQ. CDR3 size: 16 residues. The CDR3 loop reads CASRGAVGVAGDTQYF.

The chain couples TRBV20-1 to TRBJ1-5; the D call of TRBD1 rests on TCRdb alone, since no DNA is present to check it. In germline, CDR1 is DFQATT, CDR2 SNEGSKA (reference sequence). The CDR3 has 14 amino acids. This chain's CDR3 is CSARTGVSNQPQHF.